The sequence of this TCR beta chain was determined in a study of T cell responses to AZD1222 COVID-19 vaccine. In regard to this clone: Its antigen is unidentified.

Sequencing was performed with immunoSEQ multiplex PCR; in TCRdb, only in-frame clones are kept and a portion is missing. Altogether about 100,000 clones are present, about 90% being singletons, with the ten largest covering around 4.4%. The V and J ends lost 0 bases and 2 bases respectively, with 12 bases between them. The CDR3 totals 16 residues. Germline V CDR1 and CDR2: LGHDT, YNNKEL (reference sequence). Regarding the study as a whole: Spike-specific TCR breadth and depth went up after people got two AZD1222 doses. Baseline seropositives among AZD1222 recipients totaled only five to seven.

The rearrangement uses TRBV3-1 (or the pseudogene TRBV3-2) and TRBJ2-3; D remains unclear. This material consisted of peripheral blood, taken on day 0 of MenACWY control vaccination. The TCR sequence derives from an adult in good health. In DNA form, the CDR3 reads TGTGCCAGCAGCCAAGATCGGCTAGAATACACAGATACGCAGTATTTT. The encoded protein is CASSQDRLEYTDTQYF.